This T cell receptor (beta chain) is from a study of blood T cell repertoires in COVID-19. Study-wide background: Collection of acute and convalescent COVID-19 samples took place in the United States, Italy and Spain.

Germline values: CDR1 MNHEY, CDR2 SVGAGI. The germline V and J ends were trimmed by 5 bases and 12 bases, with 19 bases remaining between them. This CDR3 has 13 amino acids. The assay was immunoSEQ multiplex PCR, and TCRdb's table has in-frame clones only and misses some. The data show roughly 250,000 clones, roughly 82% seen once. This clone was seen a few times. The V call is TRBV6-5, the J call TRBJ1-2; D ambiguous. The receptor's source is a woman in her seventies with acute or convalescent COVID-19. Sequencing input: peripheral blood. The CDR3 region has the DNA TGTGCCAGCAGTCACGAAATCTCGGGGATCCACACCTTC. It specifies CASSHEISGIHTF.